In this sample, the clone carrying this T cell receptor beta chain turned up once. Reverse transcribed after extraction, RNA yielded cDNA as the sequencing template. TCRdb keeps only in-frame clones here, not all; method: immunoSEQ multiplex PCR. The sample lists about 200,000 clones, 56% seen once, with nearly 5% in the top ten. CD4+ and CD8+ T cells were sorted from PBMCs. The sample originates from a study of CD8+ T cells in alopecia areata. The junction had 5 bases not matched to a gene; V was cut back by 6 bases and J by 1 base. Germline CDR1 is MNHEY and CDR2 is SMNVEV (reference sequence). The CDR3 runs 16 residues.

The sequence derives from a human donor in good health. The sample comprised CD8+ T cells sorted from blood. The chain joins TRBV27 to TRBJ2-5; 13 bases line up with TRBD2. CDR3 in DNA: TGTGCCAGCAGCTCTCGACTAGCGGGGGGCCAAGAGACCCAGTACTTC. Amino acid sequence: CASSSRLAGGQETQYF.